This TCR beta chain emerged from a study of blood T cell repertoires in COVID-19. Using immunoSEQ multiplex PCR, the repertoire was profiled, and TCRdb retains in-frame clones only, with some absent. The sample lists roughly 150,000 clones; approximately 81% were seen once. Germline V lookup: CDR1 GTSNPN, CDR2 SVGIG (reference sequence). The CDR3 length is 18 residues. V was trimmed by 1 base and J by 0 bases, leaving 16 bases between them. Source material: peripheral blood. The chain couples TRBV30 to TRBJ1-6; D perhaps matches TRBD1 (6 bases). The sequence was obtained from a woman in her 50s with COVID-19, enrolled during active disease. CDR3 sequence reads: CAWSATEGTSSYNSPLHF. The CDR3 DNA sequence: TGTGCCTGGAGTGCAACCGAGGGGACAAGCTCCTATAATTCACCCCTCCACTTT.